These T cell receptor beta chains were read from a single sample in a study of shared clonotypes between healthy human individuals. TCRdb's copy holds only in-frame clones and misses some; the assay was immunoSEQ multiplex PCR. Seen here are over a million clones, 65% to 80% observed once, and the top ten hold approximately 1.3%. Sequenced sample: memory CD4+ T cells sorted from blood. The origin of the receptors is a man aged 18-30 years in good health. Both conserved end residues are part of each CDR3. The order of the fields is CDR3 DNA, CDR3 protein, D gene, V gene, J gene, clone size. A D gene is named only where the DNA matches it firmly. Where a row states a size, it is once, few, many or the class of an expanded clone; other rows omit it.

CDR3 DNA: TGCGCCAGCAGCTTGGGGACGATTAACACAGATACGCAGTATTTT
CDR3 protein: CASSLGTINTDTQYF
D gene: .
V gene: TRBV5-1
J gene: TRBJ2-3
clone size: .

CDR3 DNA: TGCGCCAGCAGCCTGGACAGGGGGCCTCACGAGCAGTACTTC
CDR3 protein: CASSLDRGPHEQYF
D gene: TRBD1
V gene: TRBV5-1
J gene: TRBJ2-7
clone size: .

CDR3 DNA: TGTGCCAGCAGCGAACAAAACACTGAAGCTTTCTTT
CDR3 protein: CASSEQNTEAFF
D gene: .
V gene: TRBV11-3
J gene: TRBJ1-1
clone size: few

CDR3 DNA: TGCAGCGTTGTGGTCGGTCCCTCTGGGGCCAACGTCCTGACTTTC
CDR3 protein: CSVVVGPSGANVLTF
D gene: .
V gene: TRBV29-1
J gene: TRBJ2-6
clone size: .

CDR3 DNA: TGCGCCAGCAGCTTGGGAACTAGCGGTAGCACAGATACGCAGTATTTT
CDR3 protein: CASSLGTSGSTDTQYF
D gene: TRBD2
V gene: TRBV5-1
J gene: TRBJ2-3
clone size: .

CDR3 DNA: TGTGCCAGCAGTTACCGGGACTCCAGCTCCTACGAGCAGTACTTC
CDR3 protein: CASSYRDSSSYEQYF
D gene: .
V gene: TRBV6-5
J gene: TRBJ2-7
clone size: .

CDR3 DNA: TGCGCCAGCACTCCAGGGGGCGCTTATAGCTACACCTTC
CDR3 protein: CASTPGGAYSYTF
D gene: TRBD1
V gene: TRBV5-1
J gene: TRBJ1-2
clone size: .

CDR3 DNA: TGCGCCAGCAGCCTTTCCGGGACAGGGGCCTACGAGCAGTACTTC
CDR3 protein: CASSLSGTGAYEQYF
D gene: TRBD1
V gene: TRBV5-1
J gene: TRBJ2-7
clone size: .

CDR3 DNA: TGTGCCAGCAGTTTAGGGACAGGGACTGGAAACACCATATATTTT
CDR3 protein: CASSLGTGTGNTIYF
D gene: TRBD1
V gene: TRBV28
J gene: TRBJ1-3
clone size: few

CDR3 DNA: TGTGCCAGCAGCTCAACAGGGAGGAGGGCTTTCTTT
CDR3 protein: CASSSTGRRAFF
D gene: .
V gene: TRBV5-6
J gene: TRBJ1-1
clone size: .

CDR3 DNA: TGTGCCAGCTCACCCCTAGGACAGATAGACACTGAAGCTTTCTTT
CDR3 protein: CASSPLGQIDTEAFF
D gene: .
V gene: TRBV18
J gene: TRBJ1-1
clone size: .

CDR3 DNA: TGTGCCAGCAGCTTGGGGGACAGGATATTGCGAGCTTTCTTT
CDR3 protein: CASSLGDRILRAFF
D gene: TRBD1
V gene: TRBV5-6
J gene: TRBJ1-1
clone size: .

CDR3 DNA: TGTGCCAGCAGCTTACGAGGGGGCAACGGGGAGCTGTTTTTT
CDR3 protein: CASSLRGGNGELFF
D gene: TRBD1
V gene: TRBV7-3
J gene: TRBJ2-2
clone size: .

CDR3 DNA: TGTGCCAGCAGTGAGTCCAGCTTGAACACCGGGGAGCTGTTTTTT
CDR3 protein: CASSESSLNTGELFF
D gene: .
V gene: TRBV2
J gene: TRBJ2-2
clone size: .

CDR3 DNA: TGTGCACGGTCTGGGGCCAACGTCCTGACTTTC
CDR3 protein: CARSGANVLTF
D gene: .
V gene: TRBV30
J gene: TRBJ2-6
clone size: .

CDR3 DNA: TGTGCCAGCAGCGCCCCTGGTAGCGGGGGGAGAGAGCAGTTCTTC
CDR3 protein: CASSAPGSGGREQFF
D gene: TRBD2
V gene: TRBV27
J gene: TRBJ2-1
clone size: .

CDR3 DNA: TGTGCCCATGGAGGCGGGAGGGCCTACGAGCAGTACTTC
CDR3 protein: CAHGGGRAYEQYF
D gene: TRBD2
V gene: TRBV30
J gene: TRBJ2-7
clone size: .

CDR3 DNA: TGTGCCAGCAGCTTGGACAGGAGTCAGCCCCAGCATTTT
CDR3 protein: CASSLDRSQPQHF
D gene: .
V gene: TRBV5-4
J gene: TRBJ1-5
clone size: .

CDR3 DNA: TGCAGCGTTGAAGATTACTCAGGGGGCGGCTATGGCTACACCTTC
CDR3 protein: CSVEDYSGGGYGYTF
D gene: TRBD1
V gene: TRBV29-1
J gene: TRBJ1-2
clone size: .

CDR3 DNA: TGTGCCTGGAGTGGACGGAACACTGAAGCTTTCTTT
CDR3 protein: CAWSGRNTEAFF
D gene: .
V gene: TRBV30
J gene: TRBJ1-1
clone size: .

CDR3 DNA: TGTGCCCCCCCGGGAGGTGAGCAGTTCTTC
CDR3 protein: CAPPGGEQFF
D gene: TRBD2
V gene: TRBV5-3
J gene: TRBJ2-1
clone size: many

CDR3 DNA: TGTGCCAGCAGCTTCAGCTGGGGTAGCAATCAGCCCCAACATTTT
CDR3 protein: CASSFSWGSNQPQHF
D gene: .
V gene: TRBV11-2
J gene: TRBJ1-5
clone size: .

CDR3 DNA: TGTGCCAGCAGCTTGGGTATGTCCACCGGGGAGCTGTTTTTT
CDR3 protein: CASSLGMSTGELFF
D gene: .
V gene: TRBV5-4
J gene: TRBJ2-2
clone size: .

CDR3 DNA: TGCGCCAGCAGCTTGGAGGGGGACCCAGCAGCAGATACGCAGTATTTT
CDR3 protein: CASSLEGDPAADTQYF
D gene: .
V gene: TRBV5-1
J gene: TRBJ2-3
clone size: .

CDR3 DNA: TGTGCCTGGAGTCCGCAGAATAACTATGGCTACACCTTC
CDR3 protein: CAWSPQNNYGYTF
D gene: .
V gene: TRBV30
J gene: TRBJ1-2
clone size: .

CDR3 DNA: TGTGCCAGCTCGCAAGGACCCCCTTCTCAAAATGGGGAGCTGTTTTTT
CDR3 protein: CASSQGPPSQNGELFF
D gene: .
V gene: TRBV18
J gene: TRBJ2-2
clone size: .

CDR3 DNA: TGTGCCAGCAGCTTAGCGGGCATAACTGAAGCTTTCTTT
CDR3 protein: CASSLAGITEAFF
D gene: .
V gene: TRBV7-2
J gene: TRBJ1-1
clone size: .

CDR3 DNA: TGTGCCAGCAGCTTAGTTGGGGGGGCGTCTGAAGCTTTCTTT
CDR3 protein: CASSLVGGASEAFF
D gene: .
V gene: TRBV7-6
J gene: TRBJ1-1
clone size: .

CDR3 DNA: TGTGCCTGGACTCAGGGGTCCCCCTCCTACGAGCAGTACTTC
CDR3 protein: CAWTQGSPSYEQYF
D gene: .
V gene: TRBV30
J gene: TRBJ2-7
clone size: .

CDR3 DNA: TGTGCCAGCAGTCCGCGGAGGGCGGGAGGATCAGATACGCAGTATTTT
CDR3 protein: CASSPRRAGGSDTQYF
D gene: TRBD2
V gene: TRBV5-6
J gene: TRBJ2-3
clone size: few

CDR3 DNA: TGCGCCAGCAGCTTACAGGCGCCATACGAGCAGTACTTC
CDR3 protein: CASSLQAPYEQYF
D gene: .
V gene: TRBV5-1
J gene: TRBJ2-7
clone size: .

CDR3 DNA: TGCGCCAGCAGCTCGGGGACAGGGGGCTCCGGCTATGGCTACACCTTC
CDR3 protein: CASSSGTGGSGYGYTF
D gene: TRBD1
V gene: TRBV5-1
J gene: TRBJ1-2
clone size: .